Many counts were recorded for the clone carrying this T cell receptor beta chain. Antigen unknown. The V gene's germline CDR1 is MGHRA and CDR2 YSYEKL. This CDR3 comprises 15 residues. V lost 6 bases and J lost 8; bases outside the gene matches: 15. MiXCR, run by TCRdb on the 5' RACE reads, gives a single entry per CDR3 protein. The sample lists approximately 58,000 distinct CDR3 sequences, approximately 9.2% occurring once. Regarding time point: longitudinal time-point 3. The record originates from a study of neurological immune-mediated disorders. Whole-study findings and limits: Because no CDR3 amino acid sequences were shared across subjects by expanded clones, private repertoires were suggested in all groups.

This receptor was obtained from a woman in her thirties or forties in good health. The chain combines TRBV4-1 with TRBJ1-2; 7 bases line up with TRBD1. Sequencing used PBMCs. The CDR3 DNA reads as TGCGCCAGCAGTCGAGGACAGGCCGGCCGGGACGGCTACACCTTC. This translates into CASSRGQAGRDGYTF.